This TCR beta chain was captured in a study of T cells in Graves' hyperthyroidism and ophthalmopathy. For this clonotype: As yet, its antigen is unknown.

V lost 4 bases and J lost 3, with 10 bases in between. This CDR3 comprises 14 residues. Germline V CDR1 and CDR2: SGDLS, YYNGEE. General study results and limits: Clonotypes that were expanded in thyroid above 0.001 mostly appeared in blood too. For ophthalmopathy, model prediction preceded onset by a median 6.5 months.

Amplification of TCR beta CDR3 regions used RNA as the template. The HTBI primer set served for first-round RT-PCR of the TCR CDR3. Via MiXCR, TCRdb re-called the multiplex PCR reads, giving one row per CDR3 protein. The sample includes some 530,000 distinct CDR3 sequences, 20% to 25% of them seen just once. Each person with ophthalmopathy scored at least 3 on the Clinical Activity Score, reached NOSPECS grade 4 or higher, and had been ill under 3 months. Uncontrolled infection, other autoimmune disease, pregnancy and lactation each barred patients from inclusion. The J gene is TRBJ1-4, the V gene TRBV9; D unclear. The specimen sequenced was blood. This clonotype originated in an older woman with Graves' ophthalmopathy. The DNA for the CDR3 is TGTGCCAGCAGCCCCGGGATGTCTAATGAAAAACTGTTTTTT. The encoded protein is CASSPGMSNEKLFF.